The rows below give T cell receptor beta chains drawn from one sample of a study of T cell responses to AZD1222 COVID-19 vaccine. Only in-frame clones appear in the TCRdb table, and some are missing; sequencing was by immunoSEQ multiplex PCR. The data show under 150,000 clones, roughly nine tenths seen once. The sequencing used peripheral blood, collected 28 days after the second AZD1222 dose. These receptors were obtained from an adult who received the AZD1222 COVID-19 vaccine. CDR3s include the opening cysteine and the closing phenylalanine or tryptophan. Some rows mark clone size as missing; the rest say once, few, many or name a class of expanded clone.

clone_size | v_call | cdr3_aa
- | TRBV6-2/TRBV6-3 | CASSWTGGGQPQHF
few | TRBV5-1 | CASSDDGIQPQHF
- | TRBV7-2 | CASSLVAVDSPLHF
once | TRBV7-2 | CASSRGTPSSPGNTIYF
- | TRBV27 | CASSLGQGARSYEQYF
- | TRBV27 | CASSPGSSYEQYF
- | TRBV5-6 | CASSFYERSGNTIYF
- | TRBV3-1/TRBV3-2 | CASSQGELRAGDTQYF
few | TRBV18 | CASSPSLAGAGETQYF
- | TRBV19 | CASSFLTGNYGYTF
- | TRBV6-1 | CASRDPGRNYGYTF